These 2 T cell receptor beta chains were all obtained from the same sample, sequenced in a study of quantifying T cell responses using KT2 cells. Study background: TCR alpha and beta constant-region primers primed reverse transcription of RNA.

A single-stranded UMI oligo with SP2 sequence was ligated to cDNA 3' ends. The first PCR ran 3 to 5 cycles with an equimolar RC1.1 and RC1.2 beta primer mix. TCRdb re-called the UMI-ligation and nested PCR reads through MiXCR, storing one row per CDR3 protein. This table holds 30,000 or so distinct CDR3 sequences, more than 7% found once. What was sequenced was PBMCs spiked with cells of the T cell clone KT2. These receptor sequences come from a human donor.

This clonotype was counted ten times or more. The chain joins TRBV27 to TRBJ1-4; D unresolved. Trimming left V 6 bases short and J 2 bases short, with 10 bases between. The CDR3 is 14 residues long. Germline loops: CDR1 MNHEY, CDR2 SMNVEV (reference sequence). CDR3 DNA: TGTGCCAGCAGCAAGGCCGCGACTAATGAAAAACTGTTTTTT. It yields the protein CASSKAATNEKLFF.

In its sample, this clonotype was seen many times. V usage is TRBV11-2 and J usage is TRBJ2-5; D gene uncertain. The ends were cut back, 4 bases at V and 5 bases at J, with 2 bases in the middle. Germline values: CDR1 SGHAT, CDR2 FQNNGV. CDR3 length equals 10 residues. CDR3 protein: CASSSETQYF. The CDR3 coding sequence is TGTGCCAGCAGCTCTGAGACCCAGTACTTC.